What follows are 14 T cell receptor beta chains derived from one specimen sequenced in a study of blood T cell repertoires in COVID-19. Produced via immunoSEQ multiplex PCR; TCRdb's table is partial and in-frame only. The table records approximately 340,000 clones, about nine tenths of them present only once. Sequencing used PBMCs or T cells enriched from blood (not recorded which). The receptor set was obtained from a woman aged 35 to 49 who had been exposed to COVID-19.

The gene calls are TRBV6-5 and TRBJ1-4, with 7 bases matching TRBD1. J was trimmed by 8 bases and V by 6 bases; bases with no gene match: 9. This CDR3 is 14 amino acids long. CDR1 and CDR2 from the germline V gene are MNHEY and SVGAGI. The CDR3 sequence is CASRDDRVEEKLFF. CDR3 nucleotide sequence: TGTGCCAGCAGGGATGACAGGGTAGAAGAAAAACTGTTTTTT.

The chain joins TRBV5-4 to TRBJ1-2; 7 bases agree with TRBD1. This CDR3 contains 19 residues. J was trimmed by 4 bases and V by 4 bases; bases with no gene match: 22. Germline V gene data show CDR1 as SGHNT and CDR2 as YYREEE (reference sequence). The CDR3 DNA follows: TGTGCCAGCAGCCCCCGTCCGCCCGGGACGGACAGGCTTATCTATGGCTACACCTTC. It codes for CASSPRPPGTDRLIYGYTF.

This clone was detected once. The chain uses TRBV7-2 and TRBJ1-2; D call uncertain. CDR3 length equals 13 residues. V lost 2 bases and J 4 bases, leaving 8 bases between the germline ends. Germline V gene lookup returns CDR1 SGHTA and CDR2 FQGNSA. CDR3 sequence: CASSLTNGYGYTF. The CDR3 bases are TGTGCCAGCAGCTTAACGAACGGCTATGGCTACACCTTC.

This chain joins TRBV7-9 and TRBJ2-7; maybe TRBD2 (7 bases). The CDR3 is made up of 16 amino acids. Germline lookup yields CDR1 SEHNR and CDR2 FQNEAQ (reference sequence). V was trimmed by 5 bases and J by 2 bases, leaving 19 bases between them. The CDR3 region is CASSPSGEGLTYEQYF. In nucleotides, the CDR3 is TGTGCCAGCAGCCCTTCAGGGGAGGGGTTGACCTACGAGCAGTACTTC.

This rearrangement joins TRBV7-3 to TRBJ1-1; D gene uncertain. Trimming pared 5 bases from V and 2 bases from J, leaving 15 bases between. The CDR3 has 15 amino acids. Germline V gene sequence: CDR1 SGHTA, CDR2 FQGTGA. This CDR3 reads CASSLSPRGNTEAFF. In nucleotides, the CDR3 is TGTGCCAGCAGCCTCTCCCCCCGGGGAAACACTGAAGCTTTCTTT.

The chain employs TRBV7-6 and TRBJ1-1; D not certain. The V gene lost 6 bases and the J gene lost 3 bases, with 20 bases spanning the gap. Looked up from germline, CDR1 is SGHVS and CDR2 is FNYEAQ. CDR3 length: 16 residues. The CDR3 sequence: CASSSIGGPTYTEAFF. CDR3 nucleotides: TGTGCCAGCAGTTCCATCGGCGGTCCAACTTACACTGAAGCTTTCTTT.

The chain uses TRBV3-1 (or the pseudogene TRBV3-2) and TRBJ2-7; 8 bases align to TRBD2. Unmatched junction bases numbered 7, after V lost 4 bases and J lost 5 bases. Germline CDR1 and CDR2: LGHDT and YNNKEL (reference sequence). CDR3 length: 14 residues. The CDR3 is CASSLGTSNNEQYF. In DNA, the CDR3 is TGTGCCAGCAGCCTAGGGACTAGTAACAACGAGCAGTACTTC.

The chain employs TRBV6-4 and TRBJ1-4; no reliable D call. V shed 0 bases and J shed 3 bases, with 8 bases lying between them. Germline V lookup: CDR1 MRHNA, CDR2 SNTAGT. The CDR3 runs to 15 residues. For the CDR3, the DNA is TGTGCCAGCAGTGACTCTGGCGGCTCTAATGAAAAACTGTTTTTT. Protein product: CASSDSGGSNEKLFF.

The chain is built from TRBV7-3 and TRBJ2-3; 9 bases map to TRBD2. The CDR3 loop spans 18 amino acids. Germline V CDR1 and CDR2: SGHTA, FQGTGA. V dropped 2 bases and J dropped 4; count of bases not matched to a gene: 13. The CDR3 nucleotides read TGTGCCAGCAGCTTAGATTGGGCGGGGGGGCCCCTGGCAGATACGCAGTATTTT. Amino acid sequence: CASSLDWAGGPLADTQYF.

This clone came up once. This chain links TRBV7-2 with TRBJ2-5, with TRBD1 matching over 8 bases. The junction had 3 bases not matched to a gene; V was cut back by 0 bases and J by 3 bases. The CDR3 length is 15 residues. In germline, CDR1 is SGHTA, CDR2 FQGNSA. The CDR3 coding sequence is TGTGCCAGCAGCTTAGCGGGACAGGTCAAAGAGACCCAGTACTTC. It translates to CASSLAGQVKETQYF.

This clone was picked up one time. The chain recombines TRBV7-8 with TRBJ2-5; TRBD1 matches 7 bases. Looked up from germline, CDR1 is SGHVS and CDR2 is FQNEAQ. After removal of 5 bases from V and 10 bases from J, the junction contained 10 bases not matched to a gene. CDR3 length: 13 residues. In DNA, the CDR3 is TGTGCCAGCAGCCCGAGACAGGGCGCGGGCCAGTACTTC. Translation gives CASSPRQGAGQYF.

In DNA form, the CDR3 reads TGTGCCACCGCACCGGGAGGGGGCGAGCAGTACTTC. Protein: CATAPGGGEQYF. The chain recombines TRBV15 with TRBJ2-7; the match to TRBD2 covers 8 bases. V shed 8 bases, J shed 6 bases, and the junction held 6 bases outside the gene matches. CDR1 and CDR2 (germline): LNHNV, YYDKDF (reference sequence). This CDR3 comprises 12 residues.

The V call is TRBV12-3 or TRBV12-4, the J call TRBJ1-2, with D uncertain. V was cut by 5 bases and J by 5 bases, with 9 bases left in between. The CDR3 totals 12 residues. CDR3 protein: CASSALRYGYTF. The CDR3 DNA reads TGTGCCAGCAGTGCCCTACGATATGGCTACACCTTC.

The V gene is TRBV6-2 or TRBV6-3, the J gene TRBJ2-7; the match to TRBD1 covers 8 bases. CDR3 length: 13 amino acids. Germline V gene sequence: CDR1 MNHEY, CDR2 SVGEGT. Unmatched junction bases numbered 3, after V lost 6 bases and J lost 2 bases. The CDR3 nucleotides read TGTGCCAGCAGCCGGGACAGGACCTACGAGCAGTACTTC. This codes for CASSRDRTYEQYF.